The entry below describes one T cell receptor (beta chain). These data come from a study of blood T cells in healthy people across ages. The authors ran a second PCR of 7 to 11 cycles using a sample-barcoded 5' primer and a J-beta primer mix. TCRdb recomputed calls from the 5' RACE reads with MiXCR, one row per CDR3 protein. The sample consists of approximately 900,000 distinct CDR3 sequences, under 50% of them appearing once. The CDR3 extends over 16 amino acids. V dropped 1 base and J dropped 0 bases, with 9 bases sitting between them. The germline V gene has CDR1 ENHRY and CDR2 SYGVKD. The sample consisted of blood. The receptor was derived from a man aged 25-40 years in good health. The genes are TRBV10-3 and TRBJ1-4; D gene uncertain. The CDR3 here is CAISEFPGPTNEKLFF. Written as DNA, the CDR3 is TGTGCCATCAGTGAGTTCCCAGGCCCAACTAATGAAAAACTGTTTTTT.